A selection of T cell receptor beta chains follows, all from one sample in a study of T-cell memory formation after mild COVID-19. TCRdb re-called the 5' RACE reads through MiXCR, storing one row per CDR3 protein. This sample has about 360,000 distinct CDR3 sequences, with under 15% found just once. Sequenced input: PBMCs or a T cell subset sorted from them (not recorded which). Receptors were obtained from a man aged 18 to 29 who had mild COVID-19 (a few samples of this study predate the infection). Cell type and time point are not known. CDR3s include the opening cysteine and the closing phenylalanine or tryptophan. D genes are given only for firm matches. The size field is filled for only some rows; it gives once, few, many or a size class.

CAISADRRQPQHF,TGTGCCATCAGTGCCGACAGACGGCAGCCCCAGCATTTT,TRBJ1-5,TRBV10-3,-,few
CASSTFSSNEKLFF,TGCGCCAGCAGCACTTTCTCTAGTAATGAAAAACTGTTTTTT,TRBJ1-4,TRBV5-1,-,few
CASSHQLDRGLAKQYF,TGTGCCAGCAGCCATCAACTTGACAGGGGCCTCGCCAAGCAGTACTTC,TRBJ2-7,TRBV4-2,TRBD1,-
CASSLDRLKTQYF,TGTGCCAGCAGTTTGGACAGGCTGAAGACCCAGTACTTC,TRBJ2-5,TRBV6-2/TRBV6-3,TRBD1,-
CASSKDFGTDTQYF,TGTGCCAGCAGTAAGGACTTCGGCACAGATACGCAGTATTTT,TRBJ2-3,TRBV6-6,-,-
CATSDVGTEAFF,TGTGCCACCAGTGATGTTGGAACCGAAGCTTTCTTT,TRBJ1-1,TRBV24-1,-,-
CASSHPRWEETQYF,TGCGCCAGCAGCCACCCACGTTGGGAAGAGACCCAGTACTTC,TRBJ2-5,TRBV4-1,-,-
CASSILAGSSDTQYF,TGTGCCAGCAGCATACTAGCTGGGAGTTCGGATACGCAGTATTTT,TRBJ2-3,TRBV27,-,-
CASSSSTATGELFF,TGTGCCAGCAGCTCCTCGACAGCAACCGGGGAGCTGTTTTTT,TRBJ2-2,TRBV5-5,-,-
CAISEPQGGGTDTQYF,TGTGCCATCAGTGAGCCGCAGGGGGGGGGCACAGATACGCAGTATTTT,TRBJ2-3,TRBV10-3,-,few
CASSTPGTGINPSSYNEQFF,TGTGCCAGCAGCACCCCCGGGACAGGCATAAACCCCAGCTCCTACAATGAGCAGTTCTTC,TRBJ2-1,TRBV7-2,TRBD1,-
CASSLGGTRGLGQYF,TGTGCCAGCAGCTTAGGAGGGACTAGAGGTCTCGGGCAGTACTTC,TRBJ2-7,TRBV7-2,TRBD2,-
CASSLVLFGEGDSEETQYF,TGTGCCAGCAGCTTAGTTTTGTTCGGTGAGGGGGACTCGGAAGAGACCCAGTACTTC,TRBJ2-5,TRBV11-1,-,-
CASSLGQGDEQFF,TGTGCCAGCAGCTTGGGACAGGGGGATGAGCAGTTCTTC,TRBJ2-1,TRBV7-7,TRBD1,few
CASSEEYNEQFF,TGTGCCAGCAGCGAGGAATACAATGAGCAGTTCTTC,TRBJ2-1,TRBV7-2,-,few
CASTQVTGNSPLHF,TGCGCCAGCACGCAAGTAACAGGGAATTCACCCCTCCACTTT,TRBJ1-6,TRBV4-3,-,few
CASGSNREPQHF,TGTGCTAGTGGTTCTAACCGGGAACCCCAGCATTTT,TRBJ1-5,TRBV12-5,-,-
CSARTVQETQYF,TGCAGTGCTAGGACTGTTCAAGAGACCCAGTACTTC,TRBJ2-5,TRBV20-1,-,many
CASSRDWLTNEKLFF,TGTGCCAGCAGCCGGGACTGGCTTACTAATGAAAAACTGTTTTTT,TRBJ1-4,TRBV7-9,-,-
CASSLGPGKDYGYTF,TGTGCCAGCAGCTTAGGACCGGGGAAAGACTATGGCTACACCTTC,TRBJ1-2,TRBV7-9,-,-
CASSLDRGWGISNEQFF,TGTGCCAGCAGCCTCGACAGGGGATGGGGTATAAGCAATGAGCAGTTCTTC,TRBJ2-1,TRBV4-2,TRBD1,-
CASSFHSGRYQETQYF,TGTGCCAGCAGCTTTCATAGCGGGAGGTACCAAGAGACCCAGTACTTC,TRBJ2-5,TRBV7-2,TRBD2,few
CASSITGFQPQHF,TGTGCCAGCAGCATCACAGGGTTTCAGCCCCAGCATTTT,TRBJ1-5,TRBV6-5,-,few
CASSLGRRGTDTQYF,TGTGCCAGCAGCTTGGGACGTCGGGGCACAGATACGCAGTATTTT,TRBJ2-3,TRBV5-5,-,-
CASSYGTEQNSPLHF,TGTGCCAGCAGCTACGGGACAGAACAAAATTCACCCCTCCACTTT,TRBJ1-6,TRBV7-3,TRBD1,few
CASTLGPLYEQYF,TGTGCCAGCACCCTGGGACCGCTCTACGAGCAGTACTTC,TRBJ2-7,TRBV12-3/TRBV12-4,-,few
CASSLGQHLYEQYF,TGTGCCAGCAGCTTGGGACAGCATCTTTACGAGCAGTACTTC,TRBJ2-7,TRBV5-5,-,-
CSANQGSGNTIYF,TGCAGTGCTAACCAGGGCTCTGGAAACACCATATATTTT,TRBJ1-3,TRBV20-1,-,few
CASSGRLAGGTDTQYF,TGTGCCAGCAGCGGAAGACTAGCGGGGGGCACAGATACGCAGTATTTT,TRBJ2-3,TRBV13,TRBD2,-
CASSLYGGGVNEQFF,TGTGCCAGCAGTTTATACGGCGGGGGGGTCAATGAGCAGTTCTTC,TRBJ2-1,TRBV27,TRBD2,few
CASRRTGTEQYF,TGTGCCAGCAGAAGGACAGGGACAGAGCAGTACTTC,TRBJ2-7,TRBV6-5,TRBD1,-
CASSQDNLNTEAFF,TGTGCCAGCAGCCAGGACAACTTGAACACTGAAGCTTTCTTT,TRBJ1-1,TRBV3-1,-,few
CASSEWPLGDRPYEQYF,TGTGCCAGCAGTGAATGGCCCTTAGGGGACAGGCCCTACGAGCAGTACTTC,TRBJ2-7,TRBV25-1,TRBD1,-
CASSEALFPGKEAFF,TGTGCCAGCAGTGAAGCGCTCTTCCCCGGGAAGGAAGCTTTCTTT,TRBJ1-1,TRBV2,-,few
CASSPSRPGFTEAFF,TGTGCCAGCTCACCATCGAGGCCGGGATTCACTGAAGCTTTCTTT,TRBJ1-1,TRBV18,-,few
CASSYTNQPQHF,TGTGCCAGCAGTTACACCAATCAGCCCCAGCATTTT,TRBJ1-5,TRBV27,-,-
CASSSTSGSEQFF,TGCGCCAGCAGCTCAACTAGCGGGAGTGAGCAGTTCTTC,TRBJ2-1,TRBV5-1,TRBD2,-
CASSLGGIRNTIYF,TGTGCCAGCAGTTTGGGGGGAATCCGAAACACCATATATTTT,TRBJ1-3,TRBV28,-,-
CATSDLGGKSTDTQYF,TGTGCCACCAGTGATTTGGGGGGAAAGAGCACAGATACGCAGTATTTT,TRBJ2-3,TRBV24-1,-,-
CASSEYLGAGPGELFF,TGTGCCAGCAGTGAATATCTTGGAGCAGGGCCCGGGGAGCTGTTTTTT,TRBJ2-2,TRBV25-1,-,-
CASTSGGGYNEQFF,TGTGCCAGCACCTCCGGGGGGGGGTACAATGAGCAGTTCTTC,TRBJ2-1,TRBV28,TRBD2,-
CASSLNGGNEQFF,TGTGCCAGCAGCTTAAATGGAGGGAATGAGCAGTTCTTC,TRBJ2-1,TRBV7-3,-,few
CASSLGAQAVETQYF,TGCGCCAGCAGCTTGGGTGCCCAAGCAGTCGAGACCCAGTACTTC,TRBJ2-5,TRBV5-1,-,few
CASSFGPYKGQNNYGYTF,TGTGCCAGCAGTTTCGGACCGTACAAGGGACAGAATAACTATGGCTACACCTTC,TRBJ1-2,TRBV6-1,TRBD1,-
CASSLLFSGASYEQYF,TGTGCCAGCAGCTTATTGTTTAGCGGGGCCTCCTACGAGCAGTACTTC,TRBJ2-7,TRBV7-2,TRBD2,few
CSAGSLFTDTQYF,TGCAGCGCCGGGAGCTTATTCACAGATACGCAGTATTTT,TRBJ2-3,TRBV29-1,-,-
CASRPGQGTEGYTF,TGTGCCAGCAGGCCGGGACAGGGGACGGAAGGCTACACCTTC,TRBJ1-2,TRBV28,TRBD1,-
CSATQSQETQYF,TGCAGTGCTACACAATCCCAAGAGACCCAGTACTTC,TRBJ2-5,TRBV20-1,-,many
CASGGQRSYGYTF,TGTGCCAGCGGGGGGCAGCGATCCTATGGCTACACCTTC,TRBJ1-2,TRBV9,-,few
CASTPGFLSGNTIYF,TGTGCCAGCACCCCTGGGTTCCTCTCTGGAAACACCATATATTTT,TRBJ1-3,TRBV7-2,-,few
CAINDRAAYNEQFF,TGTGCCATCAATGACAGGGCGGCCTACAATGAGCAGTTCTTC,TRBJ2-1,TRBV6-1,TRBD1,-
CASTPNRGGYGYTF,TGTGCCAGCACCCCGAACAGGGGCGGGTATGGCTACACCTTC,TRBJ1-2,TRBV7-2,TRBD1,few
CASSLYGGQRDGYTF,TGTGCCAGCAGCTTATATGGGGGGCAGAGGGATGGCTACACCTTC,TRBJ1-2,TRBV7-3,-,-